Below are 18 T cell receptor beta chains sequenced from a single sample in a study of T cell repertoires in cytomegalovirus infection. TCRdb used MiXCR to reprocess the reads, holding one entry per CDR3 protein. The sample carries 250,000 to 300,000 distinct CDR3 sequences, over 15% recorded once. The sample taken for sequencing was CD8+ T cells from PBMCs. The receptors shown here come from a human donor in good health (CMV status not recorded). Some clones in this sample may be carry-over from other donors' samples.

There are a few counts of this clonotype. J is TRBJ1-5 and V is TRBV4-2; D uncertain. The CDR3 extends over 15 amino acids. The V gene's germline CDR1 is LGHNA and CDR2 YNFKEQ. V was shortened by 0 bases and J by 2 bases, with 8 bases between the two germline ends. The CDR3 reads CASSQDIGGNQPQHF. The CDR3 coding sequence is TGTGCCAGCAGCCAAGATATTGGGGGCAATCAGCCCCAGCATTTT.

The CDR3 loop reads CASQLGNEQFF. The CDR3 DNA reads TGTGCCAGCCAGTTGGGCAATGAGCAGTTCTTC. The genes are TRBV12-3 or TRBV12-4 and TRBJ2-1; D uncertain. The germline V and J ends were trimmed by 8 bases and 6 bases, with 8 bases remaining between them. CDR3 size: 11 residues.

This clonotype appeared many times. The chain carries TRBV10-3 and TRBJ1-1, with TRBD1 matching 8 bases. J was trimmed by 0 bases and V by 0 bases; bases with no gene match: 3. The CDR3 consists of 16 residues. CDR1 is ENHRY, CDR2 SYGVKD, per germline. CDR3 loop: CAISESGQDLNTEAFF. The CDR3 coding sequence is TGTGCCATCAGTGAGTCGGGACAGGACCTGAACACTGAAGCTTTCTTT.

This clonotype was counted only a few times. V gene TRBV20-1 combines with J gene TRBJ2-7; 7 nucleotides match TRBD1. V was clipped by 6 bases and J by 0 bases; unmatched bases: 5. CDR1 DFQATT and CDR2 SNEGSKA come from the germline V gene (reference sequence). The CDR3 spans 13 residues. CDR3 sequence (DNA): TGCAGTGCGAGGACAGGACCCTCCTACGAGCAGTACTTC. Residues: CSARTGPSYEQYF.

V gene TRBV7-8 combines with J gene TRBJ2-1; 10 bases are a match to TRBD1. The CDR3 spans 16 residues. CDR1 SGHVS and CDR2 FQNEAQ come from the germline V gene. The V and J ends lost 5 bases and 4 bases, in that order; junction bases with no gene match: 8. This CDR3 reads CASSATGQGRYNEQFF. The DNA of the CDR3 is TGTGCCAGCAGCGCGACGGGACAGGGGAGATACAATGAGCAGTTCTTC.

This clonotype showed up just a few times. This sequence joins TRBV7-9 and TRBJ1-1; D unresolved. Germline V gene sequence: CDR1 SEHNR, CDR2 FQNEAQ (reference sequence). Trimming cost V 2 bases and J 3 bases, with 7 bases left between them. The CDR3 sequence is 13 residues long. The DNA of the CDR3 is TGTGCCAGCAGCTTACGAGGCTACACTGAAGCTTTCTTT. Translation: CASSLRGYTEAFF.

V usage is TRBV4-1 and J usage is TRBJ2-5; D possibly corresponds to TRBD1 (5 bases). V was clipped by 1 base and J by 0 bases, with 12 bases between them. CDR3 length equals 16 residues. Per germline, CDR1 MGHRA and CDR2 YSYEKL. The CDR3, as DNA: TGCGCCAGCAGCCAAGTGGGGCGAGAGTACCAAGAGACCCAGTACTTC. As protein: CASSQVGREYQETQYF.

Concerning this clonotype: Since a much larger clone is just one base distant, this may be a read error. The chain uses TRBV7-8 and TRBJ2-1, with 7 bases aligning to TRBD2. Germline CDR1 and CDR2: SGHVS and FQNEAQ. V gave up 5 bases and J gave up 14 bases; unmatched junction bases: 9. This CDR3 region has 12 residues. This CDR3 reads CASSTAGLGEFF. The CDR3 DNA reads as TGTGCCAGCAGCACCGCAGGACTAGGCGAGTTCTTC.

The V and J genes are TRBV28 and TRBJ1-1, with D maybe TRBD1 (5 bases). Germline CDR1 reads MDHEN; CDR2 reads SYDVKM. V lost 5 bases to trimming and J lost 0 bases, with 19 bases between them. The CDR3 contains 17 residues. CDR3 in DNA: TGTGCCAGCAGTATTCGTCCCACCAAGGGGATGAACACTGAAGCTTTCTTT. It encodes CASSIRPTKGMNTEAFF.

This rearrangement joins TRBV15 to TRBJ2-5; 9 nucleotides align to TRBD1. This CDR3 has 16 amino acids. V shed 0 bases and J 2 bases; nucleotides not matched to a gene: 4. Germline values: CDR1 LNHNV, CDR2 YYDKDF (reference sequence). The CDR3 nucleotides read TGTGCCACCAGCAGAGACCTGGGACAGGGTCAAGAGACCCAGTACTTC. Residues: CATSRDLGQGQETQYF.

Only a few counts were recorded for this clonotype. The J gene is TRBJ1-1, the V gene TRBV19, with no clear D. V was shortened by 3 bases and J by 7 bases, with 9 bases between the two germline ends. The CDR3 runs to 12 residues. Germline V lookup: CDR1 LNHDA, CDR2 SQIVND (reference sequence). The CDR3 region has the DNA TGTGCCAGTAGTATCGGACTGTATGAAGCTTTCTTT. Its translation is CASSIGLYEAFF. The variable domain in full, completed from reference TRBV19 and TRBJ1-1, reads DGGITQSPKYLFRKEGQNVTLSCEQNLNHDAMYWYRQDPGQGLRLIYYSQIVNDFQKGDIAEGYSVSREKKESFPLTVTSAQKNPTAFYLCASSIGLYEAFFGQGTRLTVV.

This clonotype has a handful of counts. CDR3 DNA sequence: TGTGCCAGCAGCTTGCAGCCAGACCAAGAGACCCAGTACTTC. Protein product: CASSLQPDQETQYF. The chain links TRBV5-4 to TRBJ2-5; no firm D call. Germline CDR1 SGHNT, CDR2 YYREEE (reference sequence). The CDR3 has 14 residues. Trimming left V 1 base short and J 0 bases short, with 7 bases between. Using reference TRBV5-4 and TRBJ2-5 for the parts outside the CDR3, the full variable domain is ETGVTQSPTHLIKTRGQQVTLRCSSQSGHNTVSWYQQALGQGPQFIFQYYREEENGRGNFPPRFSGLQFPNYSSELNVNALELDDSALYLCASSLQPDQETQYFGPGTRLLVL.

The DNA for the CDR3 is TGTGCCAGCAGGCTCGGACTAGCGTCTCCCGCGGTAAACATTCAGTACTTC. Its translation is CASRLGLASPAVNIQYF. The genes are TRBV2 and TRBJ2-4; 9 bases fit TRBD2. CDR1 SNHLY and CDR2 FYNNEI come from the germline V gene. This CDR3 is built from 17 residues. The V and J ends lost 6 bases and 6 bases, in that order; junction bases with no gene match: 15.

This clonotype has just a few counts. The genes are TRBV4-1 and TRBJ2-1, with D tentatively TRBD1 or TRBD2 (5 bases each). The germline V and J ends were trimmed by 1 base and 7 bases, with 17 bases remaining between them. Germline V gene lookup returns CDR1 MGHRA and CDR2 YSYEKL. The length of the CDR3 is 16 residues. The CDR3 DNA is TGCGCCAGCAGCCAAGCCGGGACCCAAAAGGGGAATGAGCAGTTCTTC. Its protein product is CASSQAGTQKGNEQFF.

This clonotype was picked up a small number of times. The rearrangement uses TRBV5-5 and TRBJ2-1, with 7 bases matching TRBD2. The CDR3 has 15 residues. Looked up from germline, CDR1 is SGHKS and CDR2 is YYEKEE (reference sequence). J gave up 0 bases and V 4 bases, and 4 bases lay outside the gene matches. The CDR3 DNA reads TGTGCCAGCAGCAACCGGGACTACTCCTACAATGAGCAGTTCTTC. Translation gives CASSNRDYSYNEQFF.

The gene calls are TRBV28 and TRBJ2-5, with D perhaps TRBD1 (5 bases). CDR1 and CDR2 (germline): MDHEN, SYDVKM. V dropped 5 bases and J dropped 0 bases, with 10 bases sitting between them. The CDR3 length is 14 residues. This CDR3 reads CASSVDTYQETQYF. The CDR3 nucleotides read TGTGCCAGCAGTGTGGACACGTACCAAGAGACCCAGTACTTC.

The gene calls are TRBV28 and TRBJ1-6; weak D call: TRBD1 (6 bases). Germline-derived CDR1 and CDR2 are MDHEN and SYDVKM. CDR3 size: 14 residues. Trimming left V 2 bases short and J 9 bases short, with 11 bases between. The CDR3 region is CASSLLQGGSPLHF. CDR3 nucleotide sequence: TGTGCCAGCAGTTTACTACAGGGAGGTTCACCCCTCCACTTT.

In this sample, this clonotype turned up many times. For the CDR3, the DNA is TGTGCCAGCAGTTACTCGGGACAGGGCACCGGGGAGCTGTTTTTT. As protein: CASSYSGQGTGELFF. The chain joins TRBV6-5 to TRBJ2-2, with 9 bases that match TRBD1. From germline, CDR1 is MNHEY and CDR2 SVGAGI. The CDR3 is 15 residues long. After removal of 0 bases from V and 4 bases from J, the junction contained 0 bases not matched to a gene.